The 13 T cell receptor beta chains reported below all come from one sample, sequenced in a study of blood T cell repertoires in COVID-19. The protocol was immunoSEQ multiplex PCR, while the TCRdb copy is restricted to in-frame clones and leaves out a portion. The sample has about 260,000 clones, 80% to 90% seen once. Material: peripheral blood. The receptors originated from a woman aged 40 to 49 who had recovered from COVID-19.

The V and J genes are TRBV5-4 and TRBJ2-5; D possibly corresponds to TRBD2 (6 bases). Per germline, CDR1 SGHNT and CDR2 YYREEE (reference sequence). V dropped 3 bases and J dropped 4 bases, with 13 bases sitting between them. This CDR3 has 14 residues. Here the CDR3 reads CASSSGHGGETQYF. The CDR3 DNA sequence: TGTGCCAGCAGCTCTGGCCACGGGGGAGAGACCCAGTACTTC.

CDR3 residues: CASSLAQRSYNEQFF. In DNA form, the CDR3 reads TGTGCCAGCAGCTTGGCTCAGCGCTCCTACAATGAGCAGTTCTTC. The genes are TRBV5-4 and TRBJ2-1; D gene ambiguous. CDR1 and CDR2 (germline): SGHNT, YYREEE (reference sequence). The CDR3 covers 15 residues. Trimming removed 0 bases from V and 0 bases from J, with 7 bases in between.

The chain is built from TRBV6-5 and TRBJ2-3, with TRBD2 as a possible D gene (5 bases). Per germline, CDR1 MNHEY and CDR2 SVGAGI. The germline V and J ends were trimmed by 6 bases and 5 bases, with 15 bases remaining between them. The CDR3 consists of 14 residues. CDR3 protein: CASSRRAAEDTQYF. CDR3 in DNA: TGTGCCAGCAGCCGGAGAGCGGCGGAAGATACGCAGTATTTT.

This clone was observed a single time. V gene TRBV7-2 combines with J gene TRBJ2-7; 7 bases line up with TRBD1. Germline values: CDR1 SGHTA, CDR2 FQGNSA. J was trimmed by 0 bases and V by 1 base; bases with no gene match: 3. The CDR3 is made up of 15 amino acids. The DNA for the CDR3 is TGTGCCAGCAGCTTAGAGACAGGGATCTCCTACGAGCAGTACTTC. This encodes CASSLETGISYEQYF.

V usage is TRBV7-6 and J usage is TRBJ2-5; D possibly corresponds to TRBD1 (5 bases). This CDR3 has 15 residues. The V gene's germline CDR1 is SGHVS and CDR2 FNYEAQ. V was shortened by 4 bases and J by 1 base, with 13 bases between the two germline ends. CDR3 coding DNA: TGTGCCAGCAGCTCGCCCAGGGCCACCCAAGAGACCCAGTACTTC. It yields the protein CASSSPRATQETQYF.

This chain uses TRBV27 with TRBJ2-2; 8 positions agree with TRBD2. CDR1 and CDR2 (germline): MNHEY, SMNVEV (reference sequence). Trimming at V came to 7 bases and at J to 7 bases, leaving 5 bases not matched to a gene. The CDR3 consists of 13 residues. In DNA form, the CDR3 reads TGTGCCAGCACCCAAAGCGGGGGCGGGGAGCTGTTTTTT. Amino acids: CASTQSGGGELFF.

The chain has TRBV18 and TRBJ1-4; 7 nucleotides match TRBD1. The CDR3 runs 14 residues. Germline loops: CDR1 KGHSH, CDR2 LQKENI. V dropped 3 bases and J dropped 2; count of bases not matched to a gene: 0. The CDR3 reads CASSPRGTNEKLFF. The CDR3 coding sequence is TGTGCCAGCTCACCCAGGGGGACTAATGAAAAACTGTTTTTT.

The chain carries TRBV5-1 and TRBJ1-2; TRBD1 is a possible D gene (6 bases). Per the germline V gene, CDR1 is SGHRS and CDR2 is YFSETQ. V was trimmed by 4 bases and J by 6 bases, leaving 19 bases between them. This CDR3 comprises 15 residues. The CDR3 loop is CASSPGGALFDGYTF. The CDR3 DNA follows: TGCGCCAGCAGCCCCGGGGGGGCCCTCTTTGATGGCTACACCTTC.

The chain joins TRBV5-6 to TRBJ1-2; no definite D call. V lost 4 bases and J lost 5, with 18 bases in between. The germline CDR1 and CDR2 sequences are SGHDT and YYEEEE. The CDR3 spans 15 residues. The CDR3 nucleotides are TGTGCCAGCAGCCCCGACGTGGGAGGTTTTTATGGCTACACCTTC. This translates into CASSPDVGGFYGYTF.

The count of this clone is one. The chain recombines TRBV4-3 with TRBJ2-1; the D gene is possibly TRBD2 (5 bases). The germline V gene has CDR1 LGHNA and CDR2 YSLEER. CDR3 length: 13 residues. Trimming shortened V by 0 bases and J by 10 bases, and 10 bases separated the two germline ends. In nucleotides, the CDR3 is TGCGCCAGCAGCCAAGATCCCGGGATGGAGCAGTTCTTC. It translates to CASSQDPGMEQFF.

V usage is TRBV19 and J usage is TRBJ2-4; 7 nucleotides match TRBD2. The CDR3 has 14 residues. Germline values: CDR1 LNHDA, CDR2 SQIVND (reference sequence). V shed 5 bases, J shed 2 bases, and the junction held 3 bases outside the gene matches. The CDR3: CASSWGGSKNIQYF. Written as DNA, the CDR3 is TGTGCCAGTAGTTGGGGGGGGTCCAAAAACATTCAGTACTTC. Full variable domain (remainder filled in from reference TRBV19 and TRBJ2-4): DGGITQSPKYLFRKEGQNVTLSCEQNLNHDAMYWYRQDPGQGLRLIYYSQIVNDFQKGDIAEGYSVSREKKESFPLTVTSAQKNPTAFYLCASSWGGSKNIQYFGAGTRLSVL.

This rearrangement joins TRBV5-1 to TRBJ2-1; 12 nucleotides match TRBD2. Germline CDR1 and CDR2: SGHRS and YFSETQ. V dropped 6 bases and J dropped 6; count of bases not matched to a gene: 10. This CDR3 is built from 16 residues. The DNA of the CDR3 is TGCGCCAGCAAGGCTTCCCTAGCGGGGGGGCGCAATGAGCAGTTCTTC. Amino acid sequence: CASKASLAGGRNEQFF.

The chain couples TRBV3-1 (or the pseudogene TRBV3-2) to TRBJ1-2; a possible D gene is TRBD1 (5 bases). This CDR3 is built from 16 residues. V lost 0 bases, J lost 2 bases, and 13 bases lay in between. CDR1 LGHDT and CDR2 YNNKEL come from the germline V gene (reference sequence). Written as DNA, the CDR3 is TGTGCCAGCAGCCAAGAAACGCTCAGGGAAAACTATGGCTACACCTTC. Protein: CASSQETLRENYGYTF.